This T cell receptor (beta chain) was recovered during a study of T cells in Graves' hyperthyroidism and ophthalmopathy (dated by TCRdb to the late 2010s). About the study as a whole: Peripheral blood samples were taken at initial diagnosis, before any treatment was given. In addition, the study compared T-cell repertoires in thyroid tissue and in blood from five or six Graves' hyperthyroidism patients. Prospective prediction of ophthalmopathy was tested in an independent validation cohort consisting of some 19 hyperthyroidism patients and over 15 patients who later progressed to ophthalmopathy. For training and testing, the 100 or so patients in the discovery cohort were randomly divided in a 7:3 ratio. Once sampling was done, hyperthyroidism patients were given methimazole at a starting dose of 30 mg daily, whereas ophthalmopathy patients were given high-dose intravenous methylprednisolone. According to the paper, TCR Vbeta CDR3 sequencing was carried out on some 140 peripheral blood samples, which came from 40 to 45 ophthalmopathy, approximately 72 hyperthyroidism and about 17 progressor patients. To identify distinguishing TCR V-J signatures, a discovery cohort of around 98 patients was used, comprising fewer than 45 with Graves' ophthalmopathy and around 60 with stable Graves' hyperthyroidism.

This clonotype was observed a handful of times. This clone's antigen is unknown. No much larger clone is present one base from it, and per-base qualities are unavailable. Moderately to severely active disease, a Clinical Activity Score of at least 3, a NOSPECS grade of at least 4, and a duration under 3 months were present in ophthalmopathy patients. Any patient with an uncontrolled infection, another autoimmune disease, pregnancy or lactation was excluded. Clinical symptoms, serum thyroxine and TRAb, thyroid ultrasound, and orbital computed tomography formed the basis for the diagnoses. PBMCs were isolated from more than 8 ml of fresh peripheral blood by Ficoll-Paque density gradient centrifugation. Trizol reagent was used to extract total RNA, and RNA quality was then checked on an Agilent 2100 Bioanalyzer. Amplification of TCR beta CDR3 regions was carried out from RNA transcripts. The first round of RT-PCR for the TCR CDR3 was performed with the HTBI primer set and the Qiagen OneStep RT-PCR kit. The libraries were constructed in a second round of multiplex PCR and then size-selected and purified. Paired-end sequencing of the libraries was performed with 100 bp reads on an Illumina HiSeq2000. In the authors' own workflow: SOAPnuke was used to process the raw data, removing reads that contained adapters or uncalled bases, had a mean Phred below 15, or lacked an exact match to the constant primer or identifier. COPE v1.2.5 was used to merge high-quality paired reads, and clonotypes were defined as unique nucleotide sequences. Clonotypes were aligned to IMGT TRBV, TRBD and TRBJ reference segments using MiTCR v1.1. The analysis was restricted to V-J combinations with a frequency above 0.0001, which together covered just over 98% of the repertoires. A TCS score was defined as the ratio between F50 (clonal expansion) and ExV (chaos), using BLOSUM62-based TCRdist between CDR3 peptides within each V-J. Welch's t-statistics and random forest reduced roughly 530 V-J features to 13, which were used in a naive Bayes classifier (R e1071). TCRdb reworked the public reads: Q25 trimming with fastp, MiXCR clone assembly, productive beta chains retained. Identical CDR3 protein sequences are pooled into one entry, listed with their most common genes and DNA. The V and J calls were not made by the authors but by TCRdb's processing. The sample table records 350,000 to 400,000 distinct CDR3 sequences; approximately 18% of these occur just once. The ten largest clones add up to about 38% of the sample.

From its cysteine to its phenylalanine, the CDR3 spans 16 amino acids. The kept DNA is CDR3 alone, 48 bases in frame from the first base. Reading the germline V gene gives CDR1 SGHDT and CDR2 YYEEEE. V sheds 3 bases and J sheds 3 bases, leaving 19 bases between their ends. Findings and caveats that apply to the study as a whole: A model built on a 13 V-J signature distinguished ophthalmopathy from stable hyperthyroidism, reaching about 89% sensitivity and about 81% specificity in cross-validation and 80%/75% in testing. Sample size was not statistically predetermined, and investigators were not blinded to group allocation. In validation, progression to ophthalmopathy was predicted by the model with approximately 67% sensitivity and about 72% specificity, a median of about 6 months before onset. Most expanded thyroid clonotypes (frequency above 0.001) were also detected in blood, a finding suggesting that blood repertoires may reflect thyroid immune responses.

This sequence uses TRBV5-6 and TRBJ2-7; the D region possibly corresponds to TRBD1 (6 bases align). This receptor was identified in a man aged 18 to 30 with Graves' ophthalmopathy. Sequencing was carried out using blood. The bases are TGTGCCAGCAGCTCTTTGAGGGGGTATAGCGACTACGAGCAGTACTTC. Its coded protein is CASSSLRGYSDYEQYF.